The 15 T cell receptor beta chains below were found in one sample sequenced in a study of T cell responses to AZD1222 COVID-19 vaccine. TCRdb's table, derived via immunoSEQ multiplex PCR, lists solely in-frame clones and lacks some. The sample yields approximately 100,000 clones, more than 70% seen once. Sequencing was performed on peripheral blood, taken 28 days after the second AZD1222 dose. The source is an adult who received the AZD1222 COVID-19 vaccine.

The rearrangement links TRBV2 to TRBJ2-1; possible D gene TRBD2, 6 bases. Germline CDR1 is SNHLY and CDR2 is FYNNEI. Trimming shortened V by 0 bases and J by 4 bases, and 13 bases separated the two germline ends. This CDR3 is 16 amino acids long. The CDR3 DNA follows: TGTGCCAGCAGTGAAGCCCCTACGGGGGTGTACAATGAGCAGTTCTTC. It encodes CASSEAPTGVYNEQFF.

This rearrangement joins TRBV4-2 to TRBJ2-5; D may be TRBD1 (5 bases). CDR1 is LGHNA and CDR2 is YNFKEQ in the germline V gene. The CDR3 has 17 amino acids. V was pared by 0 bases and J by 5 bases, with 19 bases between. The CDR3 DNA reads as TGTGCCAGCAGCCAAGAAGGGGTAGGGCAGGGCGGTGAGACCCAGTACTTC. Its protein product is CASSQEGVGQGGETQYF.

This rearrangement joins TRBV18 to TRBJ1-2; 9 bases map to TRBD1. This CDR3 comprises 15 residues. V was clipped by 8 bases and J by 7 bases; unmatched bases: 14. CDR1 KGHSH and CDR2 LQKENI come from the germline V gene. This chain's CDR3 is CASQPPGTGGFGYTF. CDR3 DNA sequence: TGTGCCAGCCAACCACCGGGCACAGGGGGCTTTGGCTACACCTTC.

V gene TRBV30 combines with J gene TRBJ1-4; TRBD1 might be the D (6 bases). Trimming removed 5 bases from V and 17 bases from J, with 24 bases in between. The CDR3 contains 13 residues. CDR1 and CDR2 (germline): GTSNPN, SVGIG (reference sequence). CDR3 in amino acids: CAWFGGGPNGLFF. Here the CDR3 DNA reads TGTGCCTGGTTTGGGGGGGGCCCTAATGGCCTTTTTTTT. Complete variable domain (other parts from reference TRBV30 and TRBJ1-4): SQTIHQWPATLVQPVGSPLSLECTVEGTSNPNLYWYRQAAGRGLQLLFYSVGIGQISSEVPQNLSASRPQDRQFILSSKKLLLSDSGFYLCAWFGGGPNGLFFGSGTQLSVL.

The chain has TRBV6-5 and TRBJ1-1, with D possibly being TRBD1 (5 bases). The germline V gene encodes CDR1 MNHEY and CDR2 SVGAGI. This CDR3 is 13 amino acids long. V was shortened by 0 bases and J by 11 bases, with 13 bases between the two germline ends. This chain's CDR3 is CASSYSQGWGAFF. CDR3 coding DNA: TGTGCCAGCAGTTACTCGCAGGGTTGGGGGGCTTTCTTT.

This chain connects TRBV27 to TRBJ2-1, with D perhaps TRBD1 or TRBD2 (6 bases each). V gave up 3 bases and J gave up 9 bases, with 15 bases separating them. The length of the CDR3 is 14 residues. The germline gives CDR1 MNHEY, CDR2 SMNVEV (reference sequence). Here the CDR3 reads CASSFGGLGSEQFF. CDR3 DNA: TGTGCCAGCAGTTTCGGGGGCCTGGGATCTGAGCAGTTCTTC.

This chain joins TRBV27 and TRBJ1-6, with D unresolved. The CDR3 consists of 15 residues. CDR1 and CDR2 from the germline V gene are MNHEY and SMNVEV (reference sequence). Trimming removed 5 bases at V and 10 bases at J, with 18 bases between. The CDR3 sequence: CASSPYIGRGSPLHF. For the CDR3, the DNA is TGTGCCAGCAGTCCATACATAGGGAGAGGCTCACCCCTCCACTTT.

The chain links TRBV18 to TRBJ2-1; D is perhaps TRBD1 or TRBD2 (6 bases each). The CDR3 loop spans 17 amino acids. Germline CDR1 KGHSH, CDR2 LQKENI. Trimming removed 3 bases from V and 0 bases from J, with 15 bases in between. DNA for the CDR3: TGTGCCAGCTCACCCACGTGGGGGGCCAGCTCCTACAATGAGCAGTTCTTC. It codes for CASSPTWGASSYNEQFF. Full variable domain (remainder filled in from reference TRBV18 and TRBJ2-1): NAGVMQNPRHLVRRRGQEARLRCSPMKGHSHVYWYRQLPEEGLKFMVYLQKENIIDESGMPKERFSAEFPKEGPSILRIQQVVRGDSAAYFCASSPTWGASSYNEQFFGPGTRLTVL.

This rearrangement joins TRBV24-1 to TRBJ1-1, with 9 bases fitting TRBD1. CDR1 is KGHDR, CDR2 SFDVKD, per germline. J lost 3 bases, V lost 9 bases, and 4 bases had no gene match. This CDR3 has 13 amino acids. The CDR3 region has the DNA TGTGCCACCGCCGACAGGGGGGACACTGAAGCTTTCTTT. This encodes CATADRGDTEAFF.

This sequence joins TRBV7-3 and TRBJ2-1; D perhaps matches TRBD1 (6 bases). This CDR3 has 14 residues. Germline V gene lookup returns CDR1 SGHTA and CDR2 FQGTGA. Trimming stripped 6 bases from V and 6 bases from J, with 15 bases between. DNA of the CDR3: TGTGCCAGCAGGTACAACCAGGGGACCAATGAGCAGTTCTTC. The encoded protein is CASRYNQGTNEQFF.

This rearrangement joins TRBV19 to TRBJ1-5; D may be TRBD1 (6 bases). Trimming cost V 8 bases and J 6 bases, with 23 bases left between them. This CDR3 region has 16 residues. Looked up from germline, CDR1 is LNHDA and CDR2 is SQIVND (reference sequence). The CDR3 DNA reads as TGTGCCAGTCAAAGGAGGGGGGGAGATGGCGGTCAGCCCCAGCATTTT. Its translation is CASQRRGGDGGQPQHF.

V gene TRBV12-3 or TRBV12-4 combines with J gene TRBJ1-2; no firm D call. The germline V and J ends were trimmed by 3 bases and 1 base, with 6 bases remaining between them. The CDR3 sequence is 13 residues long. The CDR3, as DNA: TGTGCCAGCAGTTTTTCCCTTAACTATGGCTACACCTTC. Translated: CASSFSLNYGYTF.

This clone came up once. The chain joins TRBV19 to TRBJ1-1, with D unclear. The CDR3 runs to 13 residues. Germline V gene sequence: CDR1 LNHDA, CDR2 SQIVND (reference sequence). The V end was cut by 6 bases, the J end by 4 bases, with 12 bases between. The CDR3: CASRGWELTEAFF. Here the CDR3 DNA reads TGTGCCAGTAGGGGTTGGGAACTCACTGAAGCTTTCTTT.

The V gene is TRBV19, the J gene TRBJ2-2; 7 bases line up with TRBD1. Germline-derived CDR1 and CDR2 are LNHDA and SQIVND (reference sequence). The CDR3 consists of 15 residues. V dropped 7 bases and J dropped 4; count of bases not matched to a gene: 9. The CDR3, as DNA: TGTGCCAGTACCTCTGGACAGGTTGGCACCGGGGAGCTGTTTTTT. Translation: CASTSGQVGTGELFF.

The chain employs TRBV6-5 and TRBJ1-1, with D tentatively TRBD1 (6 bases). V lost 2 bases and J lost 8, with 15 bases in between. Looked up from germline, CDR1 is MNHEY and CDR2 is SVGAGI. This CDR3 region has 14 residues. The CDR3 spells CASSYTDSPGEAFF. CDR3 in DNA: TGTGCCAGCAGTTACACGGACAGTCCCGGGGAAGCTTTCTTT.